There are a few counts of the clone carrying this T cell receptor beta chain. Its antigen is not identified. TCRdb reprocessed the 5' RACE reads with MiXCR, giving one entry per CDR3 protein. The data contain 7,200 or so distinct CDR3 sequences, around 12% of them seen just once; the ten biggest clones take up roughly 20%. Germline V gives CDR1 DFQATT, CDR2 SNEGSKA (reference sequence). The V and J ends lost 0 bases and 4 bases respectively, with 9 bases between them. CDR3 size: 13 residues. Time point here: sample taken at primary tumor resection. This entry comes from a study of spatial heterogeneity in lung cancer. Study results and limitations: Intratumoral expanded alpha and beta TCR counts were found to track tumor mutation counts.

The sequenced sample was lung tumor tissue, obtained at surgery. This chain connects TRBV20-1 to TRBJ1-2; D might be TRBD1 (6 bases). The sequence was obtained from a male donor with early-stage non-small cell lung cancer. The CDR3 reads CSARDGQSYGYTF. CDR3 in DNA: TGCAGTGCTAGAGACGGACAGAGCTATGGCTACACCTTC.